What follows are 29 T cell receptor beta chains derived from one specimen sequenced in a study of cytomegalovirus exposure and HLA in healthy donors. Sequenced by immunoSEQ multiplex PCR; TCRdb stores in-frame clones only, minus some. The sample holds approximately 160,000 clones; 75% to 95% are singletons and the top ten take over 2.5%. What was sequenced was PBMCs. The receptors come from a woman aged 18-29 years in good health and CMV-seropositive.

CDR3 region: CASSLGGRRGVSYNEQFF. In nucleotides, the CDR3 is TGTGCCAGCAGCTTAGGAGGGAGGCGGGGGGTGTCCTACAATGAGCAGTTCTTC. The rearrangement joins TRBV7-8 to TRBJ2-1; 8 positions agree with TRBD2. The length of the CDR3 is 18 residues. Germline values: CDR1 SGHVS, CDR2 FQNEAQ. The V gene end was trimmed by 1 base and the J gene end by 1 base; junction bases not matched to a gene: 9.

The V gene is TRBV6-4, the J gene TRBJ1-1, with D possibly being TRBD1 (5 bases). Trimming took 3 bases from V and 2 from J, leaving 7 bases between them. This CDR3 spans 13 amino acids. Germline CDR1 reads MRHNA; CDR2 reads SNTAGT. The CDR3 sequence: CASSETVNTEAFF. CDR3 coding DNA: TGTGCCAGCAGTGAGACAGTTAACACTGAAGCTTTCTTT.

The CDR3 DNA reads TGTGCCAGCAGCTTAGGCGGGACGACCTACAATGAGCAGTTCTTC. Translation gives CASSLGGTTYNEQFF. The V call is TRBV7-6, the J call TRBJ2-1, with D perhaps TRBD2 (6 bases). CDR1 is SGHVS, CDR2 FNYEAQ, per germline. There are 15 residues in the CDR3. The V gene lost 1 base and the J gene lost 2 bases, with 9 bases spanning the gap.

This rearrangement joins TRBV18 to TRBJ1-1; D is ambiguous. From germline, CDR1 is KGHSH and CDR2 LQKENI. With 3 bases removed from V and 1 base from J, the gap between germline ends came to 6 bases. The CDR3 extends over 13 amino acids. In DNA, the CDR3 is TGTGCCAGCTCACCTCCGGGGAACACTGAAGCTTTCTTT. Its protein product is CASSPPGNTEAFF.

For the CDR3, the DNA is TGTGCCAGCAGCCTCCAGACTAGCGGATTATACGAGCAGTACTTC. It translates to CASSLQTSGLYEQYF. The chain carries TRBV4-2 and TRBJ2-7; 9 nucleotides agree with TRBD2. The CDR3 sequence is 15 residues long. V shed 4 bases and J 4 bases; nucleotides not matched to a gene: 8. Germline loops: CDR1 LGHNA, CDR2 YNFKEQ.

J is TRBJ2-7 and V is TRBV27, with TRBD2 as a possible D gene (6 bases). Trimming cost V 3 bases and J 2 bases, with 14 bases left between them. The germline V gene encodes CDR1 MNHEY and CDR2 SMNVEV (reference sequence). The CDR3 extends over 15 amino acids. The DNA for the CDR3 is TGTGCCAGCAGTTTTTTGGGACTTAGGGCCTACGAGCAGTACTTC. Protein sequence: CASSFLGLRAYEQYF.

The CDR3 loop is CSVEVTLAASYEQYF. CDR3 nucleotide sequence: TGCAGCGTTGAAGTGACACTAGCGGCCTCCTACGAGCAGTACTTC. This chain links TRBV29-1 with TRBJ2-7; the match to TRBD2 covers 8 bases. This CDR3 has 15 amino acids. With V trimmed by 1 base and J by 0 bases, 5 bases remained unmatched. In germline, CDR1 is SQVTM, CDR2 ANQGSEA.

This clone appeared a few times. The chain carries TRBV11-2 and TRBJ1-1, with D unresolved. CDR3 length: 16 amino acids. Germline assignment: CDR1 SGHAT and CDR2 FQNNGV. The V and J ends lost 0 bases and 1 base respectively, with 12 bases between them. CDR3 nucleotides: TGTGCCAGCAGCTTAGAAGTGGTTGGCCGGAACACTGAAGCTTTCTTT. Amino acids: CASSLEVVGRNTEAFF. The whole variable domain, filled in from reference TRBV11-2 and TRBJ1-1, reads EAGVAQSPRYKIIEKRQSVAFWCNPISGHATLYWYQQILGQGPKLLIQFQNNGVVDDSQLPKDRFSAERLKGVDSTLKIQPAKLEDSAVYLCASSLEVVGRNTEAFFGQGTRLTVV.

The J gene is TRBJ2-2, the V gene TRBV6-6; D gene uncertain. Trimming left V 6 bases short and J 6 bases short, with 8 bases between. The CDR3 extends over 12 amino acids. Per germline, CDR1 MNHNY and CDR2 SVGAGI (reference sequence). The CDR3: CASSPNAGELFF. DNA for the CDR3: TGTGCCAGCAGCCCTAACGCCGGGGAGCTGTTTTTT.

CDR3 sequence: CASSLDSEETQYF. DNA of the CDR3: TGCGCCAGCAGCCTAGACAGCGAAGAGACCCAGTACTTC. The chain has TRBV4-3 and TRBJ2-5, with a weak D call TRBD1 (5 bases). The CDR3 length is 13 residues. V was pared by 4 bases and J by 3 bases, with 9 bases between. Germline assignment: CDR1 LGHNA and CDR2 YSLEER.

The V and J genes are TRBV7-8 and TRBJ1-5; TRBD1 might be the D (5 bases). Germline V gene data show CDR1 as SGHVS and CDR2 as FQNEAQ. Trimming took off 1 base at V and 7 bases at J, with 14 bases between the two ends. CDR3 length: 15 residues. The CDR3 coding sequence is TGTGCCAGCAGCTTAGGGGGGAGGGCAGGCCAGCCCCAGCATTTT. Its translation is CASSLGGRAGQPQHF. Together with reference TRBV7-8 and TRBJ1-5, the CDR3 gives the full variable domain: GAGVSQSPRYKVAKRGQDVALRCDPISGHVSLFWYQQALGQGPEFLTYFQNEAQLDKSGLPSDRFFAERPEGSVSTLKIQRTQQEDSAVYLCASSLGGRAGQPQHFGDGTRLSIL.

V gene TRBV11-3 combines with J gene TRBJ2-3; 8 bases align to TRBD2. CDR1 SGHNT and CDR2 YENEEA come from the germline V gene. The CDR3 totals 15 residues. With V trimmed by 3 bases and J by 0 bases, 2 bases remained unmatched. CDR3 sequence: CASSLGGGSTDTQYF. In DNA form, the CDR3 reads TGTGCCAGCAGCTTGGGCGGGGGGAGCACAGATACGCAGTATTTT.

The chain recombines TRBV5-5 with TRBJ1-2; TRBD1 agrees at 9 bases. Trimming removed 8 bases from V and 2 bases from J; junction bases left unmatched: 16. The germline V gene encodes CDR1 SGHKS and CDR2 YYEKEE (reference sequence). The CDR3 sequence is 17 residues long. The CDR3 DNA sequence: TGTGCCAGTGTCCGTACGGGACAGGGCATCGGAAACTATGGCTACACCTTC. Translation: CASVRTGQGIGNYGYTF.

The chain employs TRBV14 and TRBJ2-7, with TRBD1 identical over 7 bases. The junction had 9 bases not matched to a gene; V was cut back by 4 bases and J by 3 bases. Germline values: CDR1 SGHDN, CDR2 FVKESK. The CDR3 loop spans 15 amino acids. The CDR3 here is CASSPTVGTDYEQYF. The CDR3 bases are TGTGCCAGCAGCCCGACTGTGGGGACAGACTACGAGCAGTACTTC.

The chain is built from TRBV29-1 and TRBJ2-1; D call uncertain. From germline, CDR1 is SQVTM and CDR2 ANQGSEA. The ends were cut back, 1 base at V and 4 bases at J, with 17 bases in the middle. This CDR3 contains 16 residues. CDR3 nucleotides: TGCAGCGTTGAAGTTGGAGCGATTAGATCTTACAATGAGCAGTTCTTC. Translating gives CSVEVGAIRSYNEQFF.

CDR3 amino acids: CASTRHGGRGNEQFF. CDR3 coding DNA: TGTGCCAGCACTCGGCATGGGGGGAGAGGTAATGAGCAGTTCTTC. V usage is TRBV28 and J usage is TRBJ2-1, with D perhaps matching TRBD2 (6 bases). The germline gives CDR1 MDHEN, CDR2 SYDVKM. The V gene lost 7 bases and the J gene lost 7 bases, with 20 bases spanning the gap. This CDR3 spans 15 amino acids.

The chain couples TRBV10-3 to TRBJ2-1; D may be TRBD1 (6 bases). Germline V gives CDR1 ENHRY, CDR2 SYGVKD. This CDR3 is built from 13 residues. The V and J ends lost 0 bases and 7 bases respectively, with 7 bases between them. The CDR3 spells CAISESTGNEQFF. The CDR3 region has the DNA TGTGCCATCAGTGAGTCCACAGGGAATGAGCAGTTCTTC.

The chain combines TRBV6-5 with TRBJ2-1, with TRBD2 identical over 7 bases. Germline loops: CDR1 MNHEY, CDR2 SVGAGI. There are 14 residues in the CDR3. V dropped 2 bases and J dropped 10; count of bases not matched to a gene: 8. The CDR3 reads CASSYLEGGDEQFF. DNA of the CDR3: TGTGCCAGCAGTTACCTCGAGGGAGGGGACGAGCAGTTCTTC.

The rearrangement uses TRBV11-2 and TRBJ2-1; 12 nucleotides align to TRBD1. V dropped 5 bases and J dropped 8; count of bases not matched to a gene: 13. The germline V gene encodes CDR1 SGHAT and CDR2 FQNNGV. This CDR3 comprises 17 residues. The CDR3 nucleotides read TGTGCCAGCAGCCCCCCCCCGGGACAGGGGGCTAGGGATGAGCAGTTCTTC. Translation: CASSPPPGQGARDEQFF. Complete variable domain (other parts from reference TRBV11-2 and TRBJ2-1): EAGVAQSPRYKIIEKRQSVAFWCNPISGHATLYWYQQILGQGPKLLIQFQNNGVVDDSQLPKDRFSAERLKGVDSTLKIQPAKLEDSAVYLCASSPPPGQGARDEQFFGPGTRLTVL.

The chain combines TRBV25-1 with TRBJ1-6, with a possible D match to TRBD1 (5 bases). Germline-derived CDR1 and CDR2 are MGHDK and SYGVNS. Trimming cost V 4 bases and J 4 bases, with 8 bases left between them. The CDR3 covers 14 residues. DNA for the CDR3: TGTGCCAGCAGTGGACAGAGTTATAATTCACCCCTCCACTTT. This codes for CASSGQSYNSPLHF.

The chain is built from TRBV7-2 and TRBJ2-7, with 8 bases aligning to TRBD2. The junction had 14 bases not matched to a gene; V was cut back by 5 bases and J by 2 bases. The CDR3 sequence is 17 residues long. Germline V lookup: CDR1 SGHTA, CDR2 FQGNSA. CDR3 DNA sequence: TGTGCCAGCAGCGTGGGCGTCCTTAGCGGGGATACCTACGAGCAGTACTTC. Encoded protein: CASSVGVLSGDTYEQYF.

In DNA form, the CDR3 reads TGTGCCAGTAGTATAGTGTCGTCGCTAGCGGCTGACAATGAGCAGTTCTTC. Its translation is CASSIVSSLAADNEQFF. V is TRBV19 and J is TRBJ2-1; 7 bases align to TRBD2. Germline loops: CDR1 LNHDA, CDR2 SQIVND (reference sequence). V shed 1 base and J 5 bases; nucleotides not matched to a gene: 11. This CDR3 comprises 17 residues.

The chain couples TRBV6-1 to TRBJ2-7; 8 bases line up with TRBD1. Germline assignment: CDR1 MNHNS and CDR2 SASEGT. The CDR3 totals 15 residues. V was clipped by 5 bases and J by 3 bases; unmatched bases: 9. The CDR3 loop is CASSLIPGQGYEQYF. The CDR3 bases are TGTGCCAGCAGTTTGATCCCAGGACAGGGCTACGAGCAGTACTTC.

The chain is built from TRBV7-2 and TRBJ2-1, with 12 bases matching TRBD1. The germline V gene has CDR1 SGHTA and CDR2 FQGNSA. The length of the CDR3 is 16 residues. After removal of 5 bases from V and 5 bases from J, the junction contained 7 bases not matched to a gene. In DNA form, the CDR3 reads TGTGCCAGCAGCCCCCGGGGGACAGGGGGCAACAATGAGCAGTTCTTC. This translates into CASSPRGTGGNNEQFF.

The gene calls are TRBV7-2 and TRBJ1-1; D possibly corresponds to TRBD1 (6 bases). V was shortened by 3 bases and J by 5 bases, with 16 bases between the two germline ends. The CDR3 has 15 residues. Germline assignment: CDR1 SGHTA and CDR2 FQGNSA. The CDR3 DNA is TGTGCCAGCAGCTTTCCCGTCGGGGGGCGGACTGAAGCTTTCTTT. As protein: CASSFPVGGRTEAFF.

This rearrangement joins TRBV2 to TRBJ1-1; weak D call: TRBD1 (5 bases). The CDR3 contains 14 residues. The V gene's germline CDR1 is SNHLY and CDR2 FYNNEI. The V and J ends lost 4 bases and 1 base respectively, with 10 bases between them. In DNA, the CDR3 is TGTGCCAGCAGTGTCCAAGGGGAGAACACTGAAGCTTTCTTT. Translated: CASSVQGENTEAFF.

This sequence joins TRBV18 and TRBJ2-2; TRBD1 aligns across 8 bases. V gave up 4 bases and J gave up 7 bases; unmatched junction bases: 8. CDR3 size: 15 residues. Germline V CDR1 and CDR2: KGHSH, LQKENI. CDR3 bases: TGTGCCAGCTCACTACAGGACAGGGTCGGCGGGGAGCTGTTTTTT. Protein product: CASSLQDRVGGELFF.

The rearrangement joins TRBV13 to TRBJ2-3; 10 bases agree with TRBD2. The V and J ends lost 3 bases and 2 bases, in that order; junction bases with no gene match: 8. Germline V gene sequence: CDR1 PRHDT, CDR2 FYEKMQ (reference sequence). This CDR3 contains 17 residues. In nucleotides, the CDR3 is TGTGCCAGCAGCTTCGTCCTAGCGGGGGTACACACAGATACGCAGTATTTT. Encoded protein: CASSFVLAGVHTDTQYF.

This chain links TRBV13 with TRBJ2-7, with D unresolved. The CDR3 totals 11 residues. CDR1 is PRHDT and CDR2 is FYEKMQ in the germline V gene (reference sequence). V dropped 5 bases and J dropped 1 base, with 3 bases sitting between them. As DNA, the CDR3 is TGTGCCAGCAGCACTTCCTACGAGCAGTACTTC. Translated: CASSTSYEQYF.